This record concerns one TCR beta chain sequence. As yet, its antigen is unknown. The data are from a study of radiotherapy plus CTLA-4 blockade in lung cancer. TCRdb keeps only in-frame clones here, not all; method: immunoSEQ multiplex PCR. The sample has 77,000 or so clones, under 75% seen once. General study points: Tumor-derived TCR clones expanded in blood after radiotherapy plus ipilimumab.

With 0 bases removed from V and 6 bases from J, the gap between germline ends came to 10 bases. The CDR3 spans 14 residues. CDR1 MGHRA and CDR2 YSYEKL come from the germline V gene. The sequence derives from a human donor with non-small cell lung cancer whose response to radiotherapy plus ipilimumab could not be evaluated. This chain links TRBV4-1 with TRBJ2-3, with D possibly being TRBD2 (5 bases). This specimen consisted of peripheral blood, obtained from a patient treated with radiotherapy plus ipilimumab. The CDR3 sequence is CASSQEKRGDTQYF. For the CDR3, the DNA is TGCGCCAGCAGCCAAGAAAAGAGAGGGGATACGCAGTATTTT.